These T cell receptor beta chains were read from a single sample in a study of T cell responses to AZD1222 COVID-19 vaccine. Measured with immunoSEQ multiplex PCR; TCRdb has only the in-frame clones, and not every one. The table lists 65,000 to 75,000 clones, around 81% of them singletons, with 45% to 50% in the top ten. This specimen was peripheral blood, taken 28 days after the second AZD1222 dose. These receptor sequences come from an adult who received the AZD1222 COVID-19 vaccine. Both conserved end residues are part of each CDR3. Fields, in order: D gene, V gene, J gene, clone size, CDR3 DNA, CDR3 protein. D genes are given only for firm matches. Clone size is not always given. Where it is, it says once, few, many or a class for expanded clones.

>.|TRBV28|TRBJ1-5|.
TGTGCCAGCAGTTTAACTTATAGCAATCAGCCCCAGCATTTT
CASSLTYSNQPQHF
>.|TRBV28|TRBJ2-2|once
TGTGCCAGCAGTTTGGAACAGTTGATTACCGGGGAGCTGTTTTTT
CASSLEQLITGELFF
>.|TRBV2|TRBJ2-1|.
TGTGCCAGCAGTGACTATAGTGAGCAATTCTTC
CASSDYSEQFF
>.|TRBV7-2|TRBJ2-3|once
TGTGCCAGCGTGTTTTCGGGGAATGTGCCGGCAGATACGCAGTATTTT
CASVFSGNVPADTQYF
>.|TRBV5-1|TRBJ1-5|.
TGCGCCAGCAGCCCGGAGGGGAACCAGCCCCAGCATTTT
CASSPEGNQPQHF
>.|TRBV18|TRBJ1-1|.
TGTGCCAGCTCACCCCTCGGAGGGGCAGGGAGAACTGAAGCTTTCTTT
CASSPLGGAGRTEAFF
>.|TRBV29-1|TRBJ1-3|.
TGCAGCGTTGAACGCTGGGAACCCTCTGGAAACACCATATATTTT
CSVERWEPSGNTIYF
>TRBD1|TRBV2|TRBJ1-1|.
TGTGCCAGCAGTGAAACGACAGGGACTGAAGCTTTCTTT
CASSETTGTEAFF
>.|TRBV18|TRBJ1-1|.
TGTGCCAGCTCACCGCTCGAGGACACTGAAGCTTTCTTT
CASSPLEDTEAFF
>TRBD1|TRBV9|TRBJ2-2|.
TGTGCCAGCAGCGTAAGACAGGGTTCGGACACCGGGGAGCTGTTTTTT
CASSVRQGSDTGELFF
>TRBD2|TRBV14|TRBJ2-1|.
TGTGCCAGCAGCCAAATCTCTAGCGGGGAAGCGGTCAATGAGCAGTTCTTC
CASSQISSGEAVNEQFF
>.|TRBV19|TRBJ2-7|.
TGTGCCAGTAGTATGACGGTGGGGGGAGGCTACGAGCAGTACTTC
CASSMTVGGGYEQYF
>TRBD1|TRBV7-9|TRBJ2-7|.
TGTGCCAGCAGCAACCGGGACAGTAGTCTTTACGAGCAGTACTTC
CASSNRDSSLYEQYF
>TRBD2|TRBV6-5|TRBJ2-2|.
TGTGCCAGCAGACTTAGCGGGAGTGACACCGGGGAGCTGTTTTTT
CASRLSGSDTGELFF
>.|TRBV14|TRBJ2-7|few
TGTGCCAGCAGCCAAGGTGTCAACTCCTACGAGCAGTACTTC
CASSQGVNSYEQYF
>TRBD1|TRBV28|TRBJ1-2|once
TGTGCCAGCAGCTACCCCCAGGGGGCTGACTATGGCTACACCTTC
CASSYPQGADYGYTF
>TRBD1|TRBV10-3|TRBJ2-7|.
TGTGCCATCAGTGAGAGACAGGGCCCAACTCACGAGCAGTACTTC
CAISERQGPTHEQYF
>TRBD1|TRBV30|TRBJ2-3|.
TGTGCCTGGCGGAGATCCCGGGACAGGGACACAGATACGCAGTATTTT
CAWRRSRDRDTDTQYF
>.|TRBV27|TRBJ2-7|.
TGTGCCAGCAGTTTTGTAGGGTCCTACGAGCAGTACTTC
CASSFVGSYEQYF